A selection of T cell receptor beta chains follows, all from one sample in a study of OX40 agonist ivuxolimab in advanced cancers. Assay used: immunoSEQ multiplex PCR; TCRdb lists only in-frame clones, some missing. This table has about 70,000 clones, roughly 88% appearing once. The sample here was CD4+ or CD8+ T cells sorted from blood, taken in a trial of the OX40 agonist ivuxolimab. These receptors were obtained from an adult with an advanced solid tumor such as melanoma, head and neck, liver or kidney cancer. The CDR3 runs from the conserved cysteine through the conserved F or W. D genes are given only for firm matches. Size is stated for part of the rows, as once, few or many counts, or as a class when the clone is expanded.

cdr3_aa cdr3_nt j_call d_call v_call clone_size
CASSSGLAPETQYF TGCGCCAGCAGCTCGGGACTAGCCCCAGAGACCCAGTACTTC TRBJ2-5 TRBD2 TRBV5-1 -
CAIDSGRGGNEQFF TGTGCCATCGATTCTGGGCGGGGAGGAAATGAGCAGTTCTTC TRBJ2-1 - TRBV10-3 -
CASSEGGLAAFNEQFF TGTGCCAGCAGTGAAGGGGGGCTAGCGGCCTTCAATGAGCAGTTCTTC TRBJ2-1 - TRBV6-1 -
CASSSTGGYNSPLHF TGTGCCAGCAGCTCGACAGGGGGTTATAATTCACCCCTCCACTTT TRBJ1-6 TRBD1 TRBV7-2 -
CATEPPQGSSYNSPLHF TGTGCCACCGAACCTCCCCAGGGAAGCTCCTATAATTCACCCCTCCACTTT TRBJ1-6 - TRBV28 -
CASGLSGGQETQYF TGTGCTAGTGGTTTGTCGGGTGGGCAAGAGACCCAGTACTTC TRBJ2-5 - TRBV12-5 -
CASSSDVYTQYF TGTGCCAGCAGCTCGGACGTATATACGCAGTATTTT TRBJ2-3 - TRBV7-2 -
CSGTSGSTDTQYF TGCAGCGGTACTAGCGGGAGCACAGATACGCAGTATTTT TRBJ2-3 TRBD2 TRBV29-1 -
CASSFGRDTEAFF TGTGCCAGCAGCTTTGGCAGGGACACTGAAGCTTTCTTT TRBJ1-1 - TRBV5-4 -
CASSQDLAGTYEQYF TGCGCCAGCAGCCAAGATCTAGCGGGGACCTACGAGCAGTACTTC TRBJ2-7 TRBD2 TRBV4-3 -
CASSPGQGKGGNQPQHF TGTGCCAGTAGTCCCGGACAGGGCAAGGGCGGCAATCAGCCCCAGCATTTT TRBJ1-5 TRBD1 TRBV19 -
CASSRLGTGGNTGELFF TGTGCCAGCAGCCGGCTCGGGACAGGAGGGAACACCGGGGAGCTGTTTTTT TRBJ2-2 TRBD1 TRBV13 -
CASSFRLAGGGELFF TGTGCCAGCAGTTTTCGCCTAGCGGGAGGTGGGGAGCTGTTTTTT TRBJ2-2 TRBD2 TRBV28 -
CASSPARLSNTGELFF TGCGCCAGCAGCCCAGCCAGACTATCGAACACCGGGGAGCTGTTTTTT TRBJ2-2 - TRBV4-3 medium-sized
CASSPNYRGTEAFF TGCGCCAGCAGCCCGAATTACAGGGGCACTGAAGCTTTCTTT TRBJ1-1 TRBD1 TRBV5-1 -
CASSKQGWRNEKLFF TGTGCCAGCAGTAAGCAGGGGTGGCGGAATGAAAAACTGTTTTTT TRBJ1-4 - TRBV6-6 -
CASSLLGGIAEAFF TGCGCCAGCAGCTTGTTGGGGGGCATCGCTGAAGCTTTCTTT TRBJ1-1 - TRBV5-1 -
CASSETDYGYTF TGTGCCAGCAGTGAGACAGACTATGGCTACACCTTC TRBJ1-2 - TRBV6-1 -
CATRPTVQETQYF TGTGCCACCCGCCCGACGGTACAAGAGACCCAGTACTTC TRBJ2-5 - TRBV28 -
CASSTLGGNEQFF TGTGCCAGCAGCACGCTAGGGGGCAATGAGCAGTTCTTC TRBJ2-1 - TRBV7-2 -
CASSFGYPVSYEQYF TGTGCCAGCAGTTTTGGATACCCCGTGTCCTACGAGCAGTACTTC TRBJ2-7 - TRBV28 once
CASSEFRQGNEKLFF TGTGCCAGCAGTGAATTTAGACAGGGGAATGAAAAACTGTTTTTT TRBJ1-4 TRBD1 TRBV2 -
CASSGQGGQPQHF TGTGCCAGTAGCGGACAGGGAGGCCAGCCCCAGCATTTT TRBJ1-5 TRBD1 TRBV19 -
CASSADPGQGEWTQYF TGTGCCAGCAGCGCAGATCCGGGACAGGGGGAATGGACGCAGTATTTT TRBJ2-3 TRBD1 TRBV7-9 -
CASSPQTGVRGTDTQYF TGTGCCAGCTCACCTCAAACAGGGGTAAGGGGAACAGATACGCAGTATTTT TRBJ2-3 TRBD1 TRBV18 -
CASSSSTGTAFF TGTGCCAGCAGCTCGTCGACAGGGACCGCTTTCTTT TRBJ1-1 TRBD1 TRBV7-2 -